A single sample gave rise to the 21 T cell receptor beta chains below, sequenced in a study of cytomegalovirus exposure and HLA in healthy donors. Researchers ran the PCR with 60 Vbeta and 13 Jbeta primers. Assay used: immunoSEQ multiplex PCR; TCRdb lists only in-frame clones, some missing. In the table there are about 170,000 clones, roughly 80% of which are singletons. Sequencing used PBMCs. These receptors originate from a male donor in good health and CMV-seronegative.

This chain links TRBV6-5 with TRBJ1-2; D call uncertain. Germline CDR1 reads MNHEY; CDR2 reads SVGAGI. CDR3 length: 13 residues. Between the trimmed V and J ends, which lost 2 bases and 8 bases, there was a span of 12 bases. CDR3 in amino acids: CASSYDRVTGYTF. The CDR3 nucleotides are TGTGCCAGCAGTTACGACCGGGTGACGGGCTACACCTTC.

The chain joins TRBV4-1 to TRBJ1-6; D ambiguous. Per the germline V gene, CDR1 is MGHRA and CDR2 is YSYEKL. Trimming removed 8 bases at V and 0 bases at J, with 11 bases between. The CDR3 totals 15 residues. CDR3 in amino acids: CASGPGSSYNSPLHF. As DNA, the CDR3 is TGCGCCAGCGGACCCGGGAGCTCCTATAATTCACCCCTCCACTTT.

Concerning this clone: Other DNA sequences in the sample encode the same CDR3. CDR3 in DNA: TGCGCCAGCAGCCAAGGCCTCCCTAGCGGGGGGGCCGGGTACAATGAGCAGTTCTTC. It translates to CASSQGLPSGGAGYNEQFF. The chain recombines TRBV4-1 with TRBJ2-1, with 12 bases that match TRBD2. V lost 1 base and J lost 4; bases outside the gene matches: 11. Germline CDR1 reads MGHRA; CDR2 reads YSYEKL. The CDR3 extends over 19 amino acids.

The chain employs TRBV7-9 and TRBJ1-1; 9 positions match TRBD1. Germline CDR1 is SEHNR and CDR2 is FQNEAQ (reference sequence). The CDR3 runs 15 residues. After removal of 3 bases from V and 3 bases from J, the junction contained 5 bases not matched to a gene. The CDR3 region has the DNA TGTGCCAGCAGCTTGACAGGGGGTGGGTACACTGAAGCTTTCTTT. Encoded protein: CASSLTGGGYTEAFF.

The CDR3 coding sequence is TGTGCCAGTAGTCAAGCGGGGGGCCCCCTTGGGGAGACCCAGTACTTC. It encodes CASSQAGGPLGETQYF. V and J are TRBV19 and TRBJ2-5, with 9 nucleotides matching TRBD2. CDR1 and CDR2 from the germline V gene are LNHDA and SQIVND (reference sequence). Unmatched junction bases numbered 12, after V lost 5 bases and J lost 5 bases. The CDR3 length is 16 residues.

This chain uses TRBV6-6 with TRBJ2-3; D remains unclear. This CDR3 has 15 amino acids. CDR1 and CDR2 from the germline V gene are MNHNY and SVGAGI (reference sequence). Trimming left V 2 bases short and J 0 bases short, with 9 bases between. The CDR3 is CASSYGPPSTDTQYF. CDR3 in DNA: TGTGCCAGCAGTTACGGGCCTCCAAGCACAGATACGCAGTATTTT.

The V and J genes are TRBV7-2 and TRBJ2-7; 9 bases map to TRBD2. CDR1 SGHTA and CDR2 FQGNSA come from the germline V gene. CDR3 size: 15 residues. Trimming cost V 3 bases and J 2 bases; bases outside gene matches: 5. This CDR3 reads CASSLRGGRTYEQYF. For the CDR3, the DNA is TGTGCCAGCAGCTTGCGGGGGGGCCGTACCTACGAGCAGTACTTC.

The CDR3 sequence: CASSSEGGDTEAFF. The CDR3, as DNA: TGTGCCAGCAGCTCGGAGGGAGGGGACACTGAAGCTTTCTTT. V and J are TRBV5-6 and TRBJ1-1, with D possibly TRBD1 on 5 matching bases. Trimming left V 3 bases short and J 3 bases short, with 12 bases between. CDR1 and CDR2 from the germline V gene are SGHDT and YYEEEE. The CDR3 length is 14 residues. The variable domain in full, completed from reference TRBV5-6 and TRBJ1-1, reads DAGVTQSPTHLIKTRGQQVTLRCSPKSGHDTVSWYQQALGQGPQFIFQYYEEEERQRGNFPDRFSGHQFPNYSSELNVNALLLGDSALYLCASSSEGGDTEAFFGQGTRLTVV.

This rearrangement joins TRBV9 to TRBJ2-1, with 9 bases identical to TRBD2. Germline V gene sequence: CDR1 SGDLS, CDR2 YYNGEE. The CDR3 is 16 amino acids. The V gene end was trimmed by 0 bases and the J gene end by 7 bases; junction bases not matched to a gene: 8. CDR3 sequence reads: CASSVVIAGDLNEQFF. CDR3 bases: TGTGCCAGCAGCGTAGTGATAGCGGGGGATTTGAATGAGCAGTTCTTC.

This clone has a single count. The chain carries TRBV9 and TRBJ2-1, with TRBD2 matching over 8 bases. CDR1 and CDR2 (germline): SGDLS, YYNGEE. The CDR3 runs 17 residues. V was pared by 2 bases and J by 0 bases, with 7 bases of the junction left unmatched. Here the CDR3 reads CASSVWGGRSSYNEQFF. The CDR3 DNA sequence: TGTGCCAGCAGCGTTTGGGGCGGGAGGAGCTCCTACAATGAGCAGTTCTTC.

J is TRBJ2-3 and V is TRBV25-1; D might be TRBD2 (6 bases). The CDR3 totals 14 residues. CDR1 and CDR2 from the germline V gene are MGHDK and SYGVNS. V lost 6 bases and J 4 bases, leaving 14 bases between the germline ends. The CDR3 nucleotides read TGTGCCAGCAGGGACGGATCGGGGGCAGATACGCAGTATTTT. Protein sequence: CASRDGSGADTQYF.

V gene TRBV5-1 combines with J gene TRBJ1-6; TRBD1 is a possible D gene (6 bases). With 4 bases removed from V and 8 bases from J, the gap between germline ends came to 10 bases. Per the germline V gene, CDR1 is SGHRS and CDR2 is YFSETQ. This CDR3 contains 13 residues. CDR3 DNA: TGCGCCAGCAGCGCGGACAGATATTCACCCCTCCACTTT. This codes for CASSADRYSPLHF.

The rearrangement joins TRBV11-2 to TRBJ2-5; D ambiguous. V lost 3 bases and J lost 5, with 13 bases in between. The length of the CDR3 is 14 residues. Germline lookup yields CDR1 SGHAT and CDR2 FQNNGV. CDR3 residues: CASSFGGTVETQYF. The DNA for the CDR3 is TGTGCCAGCAGCTTCGGCGGAACGGTGGAGACCCAGTACTTC.

This clone turned up a few times. V usage is TRBV19 and J usage is TRBJ1-5; 11 bases fit TRBD1. The CDR3 has 14 amino acids. The J segment lost 6 bases and the V segment lost 5 bases, leaving 3 bases of the junction unmatched. Germline CDR1 LNHDA, CDR2 SQIVND (reference sequence). Here the CDR3 DNA reads TGTGCCAGTAGTGGACAGGGGGCAGGTCAGCCCCAGCATTTT. Its protein product is CASSGQGAGQPQHF.

The V call is TRBV5-1, the J call TRBJ1-1; D not resolved. The CDR3 is 11 residues long. Looked up from germline, CDR1 is SGHRS and CDR2 is YFSETQ. Trimming took 7 bases from V and 5 from J, leaving 9 bases between them. CDR3 in amino acids: CASGEGTEAFF. As DNA, the CDR3 is TGCGCCAGCGGCGAGGGAACTGAAGCTTTCTTT.

The V and J genes are TRBV5-1 and TRBJ2-3; D unclear. V was shortened by 2 bases and J by 0 bases, with 10 bases between the two germline ends. The CDR3 length is 15 residues. The germline CDR1 and CDR2 sequences are SGHRS and YFSETQ. This CDR3 is CASSFETRSTDTQYF. The CDR3 nucleotides are TGCGCCAGCAGCTTTGAGACACGAAGCACAGATACGCAGTATTTT.

The rearrangement joins TRBV5-1 to TRBJ2-7; D call uncertain. CDR1 is SGHRS, CDR2 YFSETQ, per germline. V shed 3 bases and J shed 6 bases, with 13 bases lying between them. The CDR3 sequence is 13 residues long. The CDR3 is CASSSERYSEQYF. For the CDR3, the DNA is TGCGCCAGCAGCTCCGAACGTTACTCCGAGCAGTACTTC.

The rearrangement uses TRBV5-1 and TRBJ2-3; 9 nucleotides align to TRBD2. Looked up from germline, CDR1 is SGHRS and CDR2 is YFSETQ. After removal of 1 base from V and 1 base from J, the junction contained 1 base not matched to a gene. The CDR3 covers 15 residues. DNA for the CDR3: TGCGCCAGCAGCTTGTTAGCGGGGGGCACAGATACGCAGTATTTT. Translation gives CASSLLAGGTDTQYF.

This clone was seen a few times. This chain uses TRBV6-5 with TRBJ1-1; no clear D gene. V was cut by 6 bases and J by 1 base, with 6 bases left in between. There are 12 residues in the CDR3. Looked up from germline, CDR1 is MNHEY and CDR2 is SVGAGI. CDR3 nucleotides: TGTGCCAGCAGCACGGGGAACACTGAAGCTTTCTTT. This encodes CASSTGNTEAFF.

The rearrangement joins TRBV6-1 to TRBJ2-5, with a possible D match to TRBD2 (6 bases). Between the trimmed V and J ends, which lost 6 bases and 5 bases, there was a span of 19 bases. The CDR3 covers 15 residues. The germline gives CDR1 MNHNS, CDR2 SASEGT. The CDR3 is CASSFDPVGGETQYF. As DNA, the CDR3 is TGTGCCAGCAGCTTTGACCCCGTTGGGGGGGAGACCCAGTACTTC.

The V call is TRBV30, the J call TRBJ1-6; D is perhaps TRBD1 (5 bases). Trimming cost V 5 bases and J 11 bases, with 16 bases left between them. CDR1 GTSNPN and CDR2 SVGIG come from the germline V gene (reference sequence). The CDR3 has 13 residues. The CDR3 protein is CAWQRQGLAPLHF. The DNA for the CDR3 is TGTGCCTGGCAGAGGCAGGGACTTGCACCCCTCCACTTT.